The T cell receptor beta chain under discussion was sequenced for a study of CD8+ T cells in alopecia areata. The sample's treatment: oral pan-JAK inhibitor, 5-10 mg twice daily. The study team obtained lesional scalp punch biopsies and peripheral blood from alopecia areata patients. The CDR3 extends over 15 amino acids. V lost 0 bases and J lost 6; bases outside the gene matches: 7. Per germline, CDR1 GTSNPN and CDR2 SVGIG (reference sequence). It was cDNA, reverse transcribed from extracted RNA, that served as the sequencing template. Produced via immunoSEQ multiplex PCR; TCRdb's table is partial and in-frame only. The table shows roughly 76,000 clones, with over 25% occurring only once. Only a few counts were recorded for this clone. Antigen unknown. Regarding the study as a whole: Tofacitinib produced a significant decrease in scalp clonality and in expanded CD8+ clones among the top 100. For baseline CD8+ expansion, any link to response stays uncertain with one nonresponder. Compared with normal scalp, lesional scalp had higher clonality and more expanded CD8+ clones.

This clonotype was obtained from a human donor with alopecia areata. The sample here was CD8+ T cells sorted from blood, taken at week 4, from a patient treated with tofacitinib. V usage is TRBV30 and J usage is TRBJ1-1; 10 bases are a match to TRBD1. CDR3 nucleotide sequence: TGTGCCTGGAGTGTTTGGGACAGGGGACGAGCTGAAGCTTTCTTT. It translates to CAWSVWDRGRAEAFF.